This is a list of T cell receptor beta chains from one sample in a study of primary melanoma T cells and metastatic recurrence. Profiling relied on immunoSEQ multiplex PCR, and the TCRdb table lists in-frame clones only, not all of them. The profile shows roughly 440 clones, 70% to 80% of them singletons. Sequencing was done on a sample of melanoma tumor tissue. These receptors came from a human donor with melanoma. Each CDR3 is given with its conserved first and last residue. The order of the fields is V gene, J gene, clone size, D gene, CDR3 DNA, CDR3 protein. The D gene is left open where the match is weak. Clone size is shown for a subset of rows, as once, few, many or a class of expanded clone.

TRBV28	TRBJ1-3	-	-	TGTGCCACCATCCTTTTCCCGGCTGGGGTTAGAGGCCCTGGAAACACCATATATTTT	CATILFPAGVRGPGNTIYF
TRBV14	TRBJ2-1	-	-	TGTGCCAGCAGCCAAGCCGGGGGGCCGAATGAGCAGTTCTTC	CASSQAGGPNEQFF
TRBV15	TRBJ1-5	-	-	TGTGCCACCAGCAGGGGACACAATAGCAATCAGCCCCAGCATTTT	CATSRGHNSNQPQHF
TRBV15	TRBJ2-5	-	TRBD1	TGTGCCACCAGCACCCGGACAGGGAGAGAGACCCAGTACTTC	CATSTRTGRETQYF
TRBV25-1	TRBJ2-5	-	-	TGTGCCAGCAGTGAACCCCCCGCGGGGAAAGAGACCCAGTACTTC	CASSEPPAGKETQYF
TRBV11-3	TRBJ2-1	-	TRBD2	TGTGCCAGCAGCCACCGACTAGCGGGGGGGAGTGAGCAGTTCTTC	CASSHRLAGGSEQFF
TRBV15	TRBJ1-4	-	-	TGTGCCACCAGCGGGACTAAAGGGTCGGCTAATGAAAAACTGTTTTTT	CATSGTKGSANEKLFF
TRBV12-5	TRBJ1-1	-	-	TGTGCTAGTGCCCGGGCCGGGGAAACTGAAGCTTTCTTT	CASARAGETEAFF
TRBV28	TRBJ2-3	-	-	TGTGCCAGCAGTTTTAATGGCGAAGGTACGCAGTATTTT	CASSFNGEGTQYF
TRBV29-1	TRBJ2-3	-	-	TGCAGCGCAAAAACAGGGTTTGGAGATACGCAGTATTTT	CSAKTGFGDTQYF
TRBV30	TRBJ2-3	-	TRBD2	TGTGCCTGGGATTGGACTAGCGGGGGCGGGGATACGCAGTATTTT	CAWDWTSGGGDTQYF
TRBV28	TRBJ2-5	-	TRBD1	TGTGCCAGCAGTACTCACACAGGACAGGGGGAGACCCAGTACTTC	CASSTHTGQGETQYF
TRBV18	TRBJ1-5	-	-	TGTGCCAGCTCACCACCCGGCAGAGGGGAGGTCCAGCATTTT	CASSPPGRGEVQHF
TRBV6-8	TRBJ2-7	-	-	TGTGCCAGCAGCTCCGGTCCGGGCTACGAGCAGTATTTC	CASSSGPGYEQYF
TRBV6-8	TRBJ2-5	-	TRBD2	TGTGCCAGCAGTTACTCCACCCGGACTAGCGGGGGAGAGACCCAGTACTTC	CASSYSTRTSGGETQYF
TRBV11-3	TRBJ1-3	-	-	TGTGCCAGCAGCTCATCAGGGCCCGGCCGCCCAAACACCATATATTTT	CASSSSGPGRPNTIYF
TRBV11-3	TRBJ2-2	few	TRBD1	TGTGCCAGCAGCTTAAACGACAGGGACAGGAACACCGGGGAGCTGTTTTTT	CASSLNDRDRNTGELFF
TRBV11-3	TRBJ2-3	-	-	TGTGCCAGCAGCTGGGACTTCGCCACAGATACGCAGTATTTT	CASSWDFATDTQYF
TRBV11-3	TRBJ2-7	-	-	TGTGCCAGCAGCTTGGGGGGAACAGGATACAACGAGCAGTACTTC	CASSLGGTGYNEQYF
TRBV19	TRBJ1-5	-	-	TGTGCCAGTAGTATAAATCGGGCAGGAGGAAAGCCCCAGCATTTT	CASSINRAGGKPQHF
TRBV11-3	TRBJ2-3	-	TRBD1	TGTGCCAGCAGCTTGTTTGGGACAGGGCAGGGCACAGATACGCAGTATTTT	CASSLFGTGQGTDTQYF
TRBV11-3	TRBJ2-3	once	TRBD1	TGTGCCAGCAGCATAGGACAGGGGATAGGTGCCAAAACAGATACGCAGTATTTT	CASSIGQGIGAKTDTQYF
TRBV19	TRBJ2-3	-	-	TGTGCCAGTAGCAACCCGGGGTACGCAGATACGCAGTATTTT	CASSNPGYADTQYF
TRBV6-1	TRBJ2-4	-	TRBD1	TGTGCCAGCAGTGAAGAGGGGAAGCGAAGGACAGGGCGGAACATTCAGTACTTC	CASSEEGKRRTGRNIQYF
TRBV28	TRBJ1-1	-	-	TGTGCCAGCAGTTTATTTTCCCGAGGGGGAACTGAAGCTTTCTTT	CASSLFSRGGTEAFF
TRBV19	TRBJ1-2	once	-	TGTGCCAGTAGCGACAGAGGCCGGGGCTACACCTTC	CASSDRGRGYTF
TRBV11-3	TRBJ2-4	-	-	TGTGCCAGCAGCTTTCGTGGGGATCTAGCCAAAAACATTCAGTACTTC	CASSFRGDLAKNIQYF
TRBV11-3	TRBJ1-6	-	-	TGTGCCAGCAGCTACCGACTGGGTCATGATTGGGCCCTCCACTTT	CASSYRLGHDWALHF
TRBV6-8	TRBJ2-6	-	-	TGTGCCAGCCGTGGCTCTGGGGCCAACATCCTGACTTTC	CASRGSGANILTF
TRBV6-8	TRBJ1-6	-	-	TGTGCCAGCAGTTACTCGGGGGAGGCCCTCCACTTT	CASSYSGEALHF
TRBV6-8	TRBJ1-2	-	-	TGTGCCAGCAGTTGGAACCTCTATGGCTACACCTTT	CASSWNLYGYTF
TRBV15	TRBJ2-2	-	-	TGTGCCACCAGCTCCCCACACCGCACCGGGGAGTTGTTTTTT	CATSSPHRTGELFF
TRBV12-5	TRBJ1-6	-	-	TGTGCCAGCACCTCGGATTATACACCCCTCCACTTT	CASTSDYTPLHF
TRBV11-3	TRBJ2-5	-	-	TGTGCCAGCAGCCCTCCCGGGACGGCCGGGCGGGAGACCCAGTACTTC	CASSPPGTAGRETQYF
TRBV11-3	TRBJ1-5	once	-	TGTGCCAGCAGTCAAATGACCGTCTCGAATCAGCCCCAGCATTTT	CASSQMTVSNQPQHF
TRBV11-3	TRBJ2-1	-	TRBD2	TGTGCCAGCAGCAAATCCGGGACTAGACCACCCAATGAGCAGTTCTTC	CASSKSGTRPPNEQFF
TRBV18	TRBJ1-5	-	-	TGTGCCAGCTCGAGACTGGGTAGCAATCAGCCCCAGCATTTT	CASSRLGSNQPQHF
TRBV19	TRBJ2-1	-	-	TGTGCCAGTAGTACGGGACACTACCCCGACGGTGAGCAGTTCTTC	CASSTGHYPDGEQFF
TRBV19	TRBJ2-5	-	TRBD1	TGTGCCAGTAGCTGGACAGGGCACCAAGAGACCCAGTACTTC	CASSWTGHQETQYF
TRBV6-8	TRBJ2-1	few	-	TGTGCCAGCACCCCCCGCTTCCTCTCTACTTACCCCAGCTCCTACAATGAGCAGTTCTTC	CASTPRFLSTYPSSYNEQFF
TRBV5-1	TRBJ1-1	-	-	TGCGCCAGCAGCTTGGCCGGGGGGTACACTGAAGCTTTCTTT	CASSLAGGYTEAFF
TRBV15	TRBJ1-2	-	-	TGTGCCACCAGCAGGGCACAGGGATCCGGTGGCTACACCTTC	CATSRAQGSGGYTF
TRBV6-8	TRBJ2-1	-	-	TGTGCCAGCAGTTACGCAGGCTTTGGGGAGCAGTTCTTC	CASSYAGFGEQFF